This T cell receptor (beta chain) derives from a study of identical twins. This clonotype was counted ten times or more. Germline CDR1 reads SGHRS; CDR2 reads YFSETQ. V was clipped by 5 bases and J by 4 bases, with 12 bases between them. The CDR3 totals 13 residues. Template switching introduced a universal primer site, and the cDNA bore unique molecular identifiers. One entry per CDR3 protein results from TCRdb running MiXCR on the 5' RACE reads. The sample lists 1,800,000 or so distinct CDR3 sequences, about 32% occurring once. The sample was cord blood. J is TRBJ2-5 and V is TRBV5-1; D ambiguous. This clonotype was obtained from a newborn girl in good health. The CDR3 DNA is TGCGCCAGCAGAGTCCCCAATGGAGAGACCCAGTACTTC. This translates into CASRVPNGETQYF.